Below, one TCR beta chain is given with its context. Antigen specificity is unknown. Per the germline V gene, CDR1 is LNHDA and CDR2 is SQIVND (reference sequence). CDR3 size: 12 residues. V lost 10 bases and J lost 4, with 13 bases in between. These data belong to a study of T cell responses to AZD1222 COVID-19 vaccine. Sequenced by immunoSEQ multiplex PCR; TCRdb stores in-frame clones only, minus some. The sample yields about 120,000 clones, approximately 88% seen once. Overall study findings and caveats: Spike-specific TCR depth and breadth grew after two AZD1222 doses. Mostly white British, mostly female donors; authors suggested clonal diversity may be underestimated.

This TCR derives from an adult who received the AZD1222 COVID-19 vaccine. The source material was peripheral blood, sampled 28 days after the second AZD1222 dose. The chain recombines TRBV19 with TRBJ1-2, with D possibly matching TRBD1 (5 bases). This CDR3 reads CATQGDRYGYTF. CDR3 DNA sequence: TGTGCCACGCAGGGAGATCGCTATGGCTACACCTTC.